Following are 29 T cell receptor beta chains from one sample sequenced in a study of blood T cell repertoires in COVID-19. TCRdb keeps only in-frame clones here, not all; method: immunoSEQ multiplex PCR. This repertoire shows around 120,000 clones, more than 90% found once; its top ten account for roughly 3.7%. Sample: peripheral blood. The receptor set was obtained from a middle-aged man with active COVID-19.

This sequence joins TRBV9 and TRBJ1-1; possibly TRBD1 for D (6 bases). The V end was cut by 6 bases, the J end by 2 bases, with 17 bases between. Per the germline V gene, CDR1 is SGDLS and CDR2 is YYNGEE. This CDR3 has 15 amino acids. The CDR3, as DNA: TGTGCCAGCACTGGTAAAGGACAGACTAACACTGAAGCTTTCTTT. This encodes CASTGKGQTNTEAFF.

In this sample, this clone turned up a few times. The CDR3 DNA reads as TGCGCCAGCAGCGCAGGGGGCGGTAATTCACCCCTCCACTTT. Translation: CASSAGGGNSPLHF. The genes are TRBV5-1 and TRBJ1-6, with 8 bases identical to TRBD1. The CDR3 spans 14 residues. Germline trimming cut 4 bases from V and 6 bases from J; bases unmatched to any gene: 3. The germline gives CDR1 SGHRS, CDR2 YFSETQ.

CDR3 nucleotide sequence: TGTGCCAGCAGTTTAGGGGGCGCTAAAACCGGGGAGCTGTTTTTT. Residues: CASSLGGAKTGELFF. V gene TRBV2 combines with J gene TRBJ2-2; 7 bases fit TRBD1. CDR1 SNHLY and CDR2 FYNNEI come from the germline V gene. V trimming: 5 bases; J trimming: 5 bases; junction bases outside the gene matches: 8. The CDR3 is 15 residues long.

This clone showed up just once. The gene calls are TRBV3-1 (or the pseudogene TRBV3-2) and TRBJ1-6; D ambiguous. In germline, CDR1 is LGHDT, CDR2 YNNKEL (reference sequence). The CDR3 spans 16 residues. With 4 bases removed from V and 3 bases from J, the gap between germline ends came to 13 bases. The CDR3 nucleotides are TGTGCCAGCAGCCCGGAGAGGGAAGGCTATAATTCACCCCTCCACTTT. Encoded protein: CASSPEREGYNSPLHF.

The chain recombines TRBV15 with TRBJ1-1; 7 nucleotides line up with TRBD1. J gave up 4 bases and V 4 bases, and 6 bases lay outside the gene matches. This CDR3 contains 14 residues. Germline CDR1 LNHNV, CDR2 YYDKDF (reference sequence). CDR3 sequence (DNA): TGTGCCACCAGCAAAGGACAGGCTGTCACTGAAGCTTTCTTT. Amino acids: CATSKGQAVTEAFF.

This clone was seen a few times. CDR3 in amino acids: CATSDLSRSDTQYF. In DNA, the CDR3 is TGTGCCACCAGTGATTTAAGCCGAAGTGATACGCAGTATTTT. The V gene is TRBV24-1, the J gene TRBJ2-3; D call uncertain. V lost 1 base to trimming and J lost 6 bases, with 10 bases between them. The V gene's germline CDR1 is KGHDR and CDR2 SFDVKD. The CDR3 sequence is 14 residues long.

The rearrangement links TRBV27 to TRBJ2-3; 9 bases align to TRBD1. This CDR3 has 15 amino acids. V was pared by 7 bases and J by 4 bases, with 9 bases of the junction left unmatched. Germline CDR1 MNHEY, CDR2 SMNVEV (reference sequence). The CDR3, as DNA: TGTGCCAGCACCGCTACTACAGGGGGCGCAGATACGCAGTATTTT. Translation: CASTATTGGADTQYF.

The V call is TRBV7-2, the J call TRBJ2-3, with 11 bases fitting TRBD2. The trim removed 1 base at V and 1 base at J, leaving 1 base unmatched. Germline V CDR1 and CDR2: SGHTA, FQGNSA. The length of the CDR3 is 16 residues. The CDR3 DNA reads TGTGCCAGCAGCTTAGTGGGACTAGCGGGCACAGATACGCAGTATTTT. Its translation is CASSLVGLAGTDTQYF.

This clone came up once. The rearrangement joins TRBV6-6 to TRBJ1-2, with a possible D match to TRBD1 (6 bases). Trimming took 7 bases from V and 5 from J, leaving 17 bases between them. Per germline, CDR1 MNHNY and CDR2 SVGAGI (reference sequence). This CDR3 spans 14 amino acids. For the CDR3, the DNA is TGTGCCAGCAAAGCACAGGGAGTTGAGTATGGCTACACCTTC. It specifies CASKAQGVEYGYTF.

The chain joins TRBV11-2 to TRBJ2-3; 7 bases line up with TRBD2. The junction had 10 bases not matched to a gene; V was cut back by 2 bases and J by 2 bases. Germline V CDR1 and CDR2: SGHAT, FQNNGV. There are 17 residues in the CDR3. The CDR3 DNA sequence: TGTGCCAGCAGCTTATATGGTACTAGCGTACCCACAGATACGCAGTATTTT. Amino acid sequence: CASSLYGTSVPTDTQYF.

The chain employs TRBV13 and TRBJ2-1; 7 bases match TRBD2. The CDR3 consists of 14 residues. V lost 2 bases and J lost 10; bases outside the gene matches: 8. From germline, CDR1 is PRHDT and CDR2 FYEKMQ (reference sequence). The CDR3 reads CASSLNRLAVEQFF. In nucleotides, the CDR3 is TGTGCCAGCAGCTTAAATCGGCTAGCGGTAGAGCAGTTCTTC.

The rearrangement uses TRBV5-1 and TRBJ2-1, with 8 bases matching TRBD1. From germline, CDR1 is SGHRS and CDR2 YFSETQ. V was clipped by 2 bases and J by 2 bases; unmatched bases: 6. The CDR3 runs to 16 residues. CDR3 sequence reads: CASSLKQGAAYNEQFF. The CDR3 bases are TGCGCCAGCAGCTTAAAGCAGGGGGCCGCCTACAATGAGCAGTTCTTC. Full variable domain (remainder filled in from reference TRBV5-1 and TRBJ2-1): KAGVTQTPRYLIKTRGQQVTLSCSPISGHRSVSWYQQTPGQGLQFLFEYFSETQRNKGNFPGRFSGRQFSNSRSEMNVSTLELGDSALYLCASSLKQGAAYNEQFFGPGTRLTVL.

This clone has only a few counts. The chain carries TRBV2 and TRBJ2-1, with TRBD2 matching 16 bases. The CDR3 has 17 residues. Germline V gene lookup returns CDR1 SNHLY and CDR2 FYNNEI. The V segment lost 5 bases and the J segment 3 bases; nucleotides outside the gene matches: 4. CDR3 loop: CASSPGLAGGFYNEQFF. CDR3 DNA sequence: TGTGCCAGCAGTCCGGGACTAGCGGGAGGGTTCTACAATGAGCAGTTCTTC.

The CDR3 DNA is TGTGCCAGCAACCTAGCGGTCAGCACAGATACGCAGTATTTT. Amino acids: CASNLAVSTDTQYF. V and J are TRBV6-5 and TRBJ2-3; 7 bases line up with TRBD2. V dropped 7 bases and J dropped 0; count of bases not matched to a gene: 4. CDR1 MNHEY and CDR2 SVGAGI come from the germline V gene. This CDR3 is 14 amino acids long.

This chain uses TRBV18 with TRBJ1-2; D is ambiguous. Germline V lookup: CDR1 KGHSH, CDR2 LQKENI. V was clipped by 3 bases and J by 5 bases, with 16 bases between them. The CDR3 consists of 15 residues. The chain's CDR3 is CASSPSIQTEYGYTF. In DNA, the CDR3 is TGTGCCAGCTCACCTTCGATTCAGACGGAGTATGGCTACACCTTC.

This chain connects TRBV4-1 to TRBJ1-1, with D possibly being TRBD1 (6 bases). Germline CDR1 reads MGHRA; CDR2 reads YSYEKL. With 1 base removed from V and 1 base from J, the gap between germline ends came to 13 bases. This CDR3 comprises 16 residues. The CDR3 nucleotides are TGCGCCAGCAGCCAAGGACAGGCCGACGCGAACACTGAAGCTTTCTTT. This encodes CASSQGQADANTEAFF.

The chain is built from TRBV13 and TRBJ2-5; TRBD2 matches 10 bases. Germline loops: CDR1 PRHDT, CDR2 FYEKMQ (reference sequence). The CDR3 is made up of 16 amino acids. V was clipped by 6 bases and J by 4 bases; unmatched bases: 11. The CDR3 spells CASSLPSSGRGETQYF. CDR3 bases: TGTGCCAGCAGTCTCCCGTCAAGCGGGAGGGGAGAGACCCAGTACTTC.

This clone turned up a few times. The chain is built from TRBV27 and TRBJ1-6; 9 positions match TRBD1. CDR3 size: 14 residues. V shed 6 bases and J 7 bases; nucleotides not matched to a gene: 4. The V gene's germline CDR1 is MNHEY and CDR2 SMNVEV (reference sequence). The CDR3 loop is CASSWDRENSPLHF. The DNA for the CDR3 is TGTGCCAGCAGCTGGGACAGGGAGAATTCACCCCTCCACTTT.

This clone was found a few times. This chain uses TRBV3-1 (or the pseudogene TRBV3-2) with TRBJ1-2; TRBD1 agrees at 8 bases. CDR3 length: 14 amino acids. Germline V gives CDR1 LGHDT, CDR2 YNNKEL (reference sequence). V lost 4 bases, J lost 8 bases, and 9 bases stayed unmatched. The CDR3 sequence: CASSLGQGVGGYTF. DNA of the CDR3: TGTGCCAGCAGCCTAGGACAGGGTGTTGGAGGCTACACCTTC.

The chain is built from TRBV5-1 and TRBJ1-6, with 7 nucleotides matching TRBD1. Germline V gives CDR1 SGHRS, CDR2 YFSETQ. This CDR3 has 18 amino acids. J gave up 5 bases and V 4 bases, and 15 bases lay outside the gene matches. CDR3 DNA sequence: TGCGCCAGCAGCGCGGGGGGAAGAACAGGGGATCATAATTCACCCCTCCACTTT. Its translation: CASSAGGRTGDHNSPLHF.

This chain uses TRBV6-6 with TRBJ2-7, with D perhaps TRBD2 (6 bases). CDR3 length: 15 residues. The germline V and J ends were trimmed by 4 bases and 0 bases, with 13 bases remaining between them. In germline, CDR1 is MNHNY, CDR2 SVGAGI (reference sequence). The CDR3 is CASSSSVGSSYEQYV. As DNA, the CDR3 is TGTGCCAGCAGTTCTAGCGTAGGAAGCTCCTACGAGCAGTACGTC.

The CDR3 bases are TGTGCCACCAGTGTCACGCCGGGACAGGGAAACCTTAACTATGGCTACACCTTC. It translates to CATSVTPGQGNLNYGYTF. The V call is TRBV24-1, the J call TRBJ1-2, with 9 positions matching TRBD1. CDR1 and CDR2 from the germline V gene are KGHDR and SFDVKD. The trim removed 5 bases at V and 1 base at J, leaving 13 bases unmatched. The CDR3 is 18 amino acids.

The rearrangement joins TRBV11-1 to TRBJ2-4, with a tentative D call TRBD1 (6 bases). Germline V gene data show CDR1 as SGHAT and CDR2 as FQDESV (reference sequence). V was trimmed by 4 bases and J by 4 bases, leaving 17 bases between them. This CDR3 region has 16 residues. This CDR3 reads CASSSLTRTEKNIQYF. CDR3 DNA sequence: TGTGCCAGCAGCTCCTTAACTAGGACAGAGAAAAACATTCAGTACTTC.

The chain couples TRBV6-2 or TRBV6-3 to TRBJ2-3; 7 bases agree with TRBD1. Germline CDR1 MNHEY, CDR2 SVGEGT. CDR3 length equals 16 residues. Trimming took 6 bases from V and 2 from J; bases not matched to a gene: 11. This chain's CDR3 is CASSSVYGQATDTQYF. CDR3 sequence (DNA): TGTGCCAGCAGCTCAGTTTACGGACAGGCCACAGATACGCAGTATTTT.

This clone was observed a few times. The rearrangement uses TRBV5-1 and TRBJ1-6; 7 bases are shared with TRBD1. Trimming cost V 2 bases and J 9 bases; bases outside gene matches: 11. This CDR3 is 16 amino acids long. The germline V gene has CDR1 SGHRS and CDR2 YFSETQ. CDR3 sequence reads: CASSLTGVSGGSPLHF. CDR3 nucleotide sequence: TGCGCCAGCAGCTTAACAGGGGTTAGTGGTGGTTCACCCCTCCACTTT.

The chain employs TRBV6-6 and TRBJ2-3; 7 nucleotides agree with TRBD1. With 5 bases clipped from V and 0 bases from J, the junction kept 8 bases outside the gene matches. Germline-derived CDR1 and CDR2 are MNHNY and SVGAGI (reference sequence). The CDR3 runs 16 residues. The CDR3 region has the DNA TGTGCCAGCAGTCGAACCGGGACAGCTAGCACAGATACGCAGTATTTT. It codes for CASSRTGTASTDTQYF.

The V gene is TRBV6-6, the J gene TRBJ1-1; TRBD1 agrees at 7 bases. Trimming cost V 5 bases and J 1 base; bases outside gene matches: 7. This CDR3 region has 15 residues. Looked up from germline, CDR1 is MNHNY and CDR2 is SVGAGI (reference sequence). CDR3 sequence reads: CASSLVGQANTEAFF. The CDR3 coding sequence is TGTGCCAGCAGTCTCGTCGGACAGGCGAACACTGAAGCTTTCTTT.

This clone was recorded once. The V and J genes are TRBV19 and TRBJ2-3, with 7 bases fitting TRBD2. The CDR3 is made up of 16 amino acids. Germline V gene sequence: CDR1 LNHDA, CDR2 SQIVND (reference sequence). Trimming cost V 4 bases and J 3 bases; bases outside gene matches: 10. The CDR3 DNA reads TGTGCCAGTAGTAACCCCTCGGGACTAACGACAGATACGCAGTATTTT. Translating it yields CASSNPSGLTTDTQYF.

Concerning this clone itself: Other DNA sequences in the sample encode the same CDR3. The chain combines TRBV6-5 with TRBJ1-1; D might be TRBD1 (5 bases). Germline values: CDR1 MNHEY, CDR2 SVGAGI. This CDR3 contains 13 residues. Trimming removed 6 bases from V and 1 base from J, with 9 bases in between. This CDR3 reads CASSRGENTEAFF. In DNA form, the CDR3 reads TGTGCCAGCAGCCGGGGGGAGAACACTGAAGCTTTCTTT.